Shown below are 5 T cell receptor beta chains from a single sample sequenced in a study of CD8 T cells in Susac syndrome. With random hexamers, reverse transcription was performed on roughly 0.45 to 1 ug of RNA. TCRdb fed the immunoSEQ multiplex PCR reads into MiXCR, producing one record per CDR3 protein. The data show tens of thousands of distinct CDR3 sequences, 93% seen once. Sequenced input: CD8+ T cells from PBMCs. All receptors derive from a human donor with multiple sclerosis.

J is TRBJ2-2 and V is TRBV7-3; a possible D gene is TRBD2 (5 bases). Germline V lookup: CDR1 SGHTA, CDR2 FQGTGA. V dropped 4 bases and J dropped 0 bases, with 15 bases sitting between them. The CDR3 sequence is 17 residues long. The CDR3: CASSSNGGIANTGELFF. CDR3 nucleotides: TGTGCCAGCAGCTCGAACGGAGGAATAGCGAACACCGGGGAGCTGTTTTTT.

This clonotype showed up just a few times. V is TRBV3-1 and J is TRBJ2-3, with no clear D. Trimming removed 3 bases at V and 2 bases at J, with 9 bases between. The CDR3 runs to 14 residues. Germline CDR1 reads LGHDT; CDR2 reads YNNKEL (reference sequence). CDR3: CASSQPGPTDTQYF. In nucleotides, the CDR3 is TGTGCCAGCAGCCAGCCCGGACCCACAGATACGCAGTATTTT.

This chain connects TRBV7-2 to TRBJ2-5, with TRBD1 identical over 10 bases. Germline values: CDR1 SGHTA, CDR2 FQGNSA. Trimming at V came to 5 bases and at J to 4 bases, leaving 7 bases not matched to a gene. The CDR3 length is 15 residues. CDR3 in amino acids: CASSPPGQGIETQYF. CDR3 in DNA: TGTGCCAGCAGCCCCCCGGGACAGGGGATAGAGACCCAGTACTTC.

The J gene is TRBJ2-7, the V gene TRBV5-4, with 12 bases identical to TRBD1. CDR1 and CDR2 from the germline V gene are SGHNT and YYREEE (reference sequence). The CDR3 runs 15 residues. J gave up 3 bases and V 3 bases, and 4 bases lay outside the gene matches. CDR3 sequence (DNA): TGTGCCAGCAGCTGGGGACAGGGGGCTAACTACGAGCAGTACTTC. Its protein is CASSWGQGANYEQYF. Full variable domain (remainder filled in from reference TRBV5-4 and TRBJ2-7): ETGVTQSPTHLIKTRGQQVTLRCSSQSGHNTVSWYQQALGQGPQFIFQYYREEENGRGNFPPRFSGLQFPNYSSELNVNALELDDSALYLCASSWGQGANYEQYFGPGTRLTVT.

This sequence joins TRBV11-2 and TRBJ2-4; the D gene is possibly TRBD2 (6 bases). Trimming cost V 5 bases and J 1 base, with 12 bases left between them. The germline V gene encodes CDR1 SGHAT and CDR2 FQNNGV. The length of the CDR3 is 15 residues. The CDR3 coding sequence is TGTGCCAGCAGCCCGGGGGACTTCGCCAAAAACATTCAGTACTTC. Translating gives CASSPGDFAKNIQYF.